Shown below are 6 T cell receptor beta chains from a single sample sequenced in a study of blood T cell repertoires in COVID-19. Libraries were prepared by immunoSEQ multiplex PCR; TCRdb keeps only in-frame clonotypes and omits some of them. The sample yields 130,000 to 150,000 clones, around 90% seen once. The sample was peripheral blood. The receptor source for this set is a woman in her fifties or sixties with acute or convalescent COVID-19.

The CDR3 region is CASGPRGGEYGYTF. CDR3 nucleotide sequence: TGTGCTAGTGGTCCCCGGGGGGGAGAGTATGGCTACACCTTC. The J gene is TRBJ1-2, the V gene TRBV12-5; the D gene is possibly TRBD1 (5 bases). The CDR3 covers 14 residues. CDR1 and CDR2 from the germline V gene are LGHNT and FRNRAP. The V and J ends lost 5 bases and 5 bases respectively, with 15 bases between them.

V usage is TRBV3-1 (or the pseudogene TRBV3-2) and J usage is TRBJ2-1, with 7 positions matching TRBD2. The CDR3 spans 18 residues. Germline V gene lookup returns CDR1 LGHDT and CDR2 YNNKEL (reference sequence). The J segment lost 1 base and the V segment lost 0 bases, leaving 9 bases of the junction unmatched. This CDR3 is CASSQEPPTSESYNEQFF. The CDR3 region has the DNA TGTGCCAGCAGCCAAGAACCCCCCACTAGCGAGTCCTACAATGAGCAGTTCTTC.

The gene calls are TRBV7-2 and TRBJ1-5, with TRBD1 as a possible D gene (5 bases). The CDR3 totals 15 residues. With 5 bases removed from V and 4 bases from J, the gap between germline ends came to 15 bases. Per germline, CDR1 SGHTA and CDR2 FQGNSA. CDR3 region: CASSTSGGGNQPQHF. Written as DNA, the CDR3 is TGTGCCAGCAGCACAAGTGGGGGGGGAAATCAGCCCCAGCATTTT.

The V gene is TRBV6-1, the J gene TRBJ2-3, with D possibly TRBD2 on 6 matching bases. The CDR3 is 15 amino acids. In germline, CDR1 is MNHNS, CDR2 SASEGT. V lost 0 bases and J lost 4, with 11 bases in between. The CDR3 here is CASSEARGLSDTQYF. DNA of the CDR3: TGTGCCAGCAGTGAAGCGAGGGGACTCTCAGATACGCAGTATTTT.

V gene TRBV6-5 combines with J gene TRBJ1-3; TRBD1 is a possible D gene (6 bases). V was pared by 6 bases and J by 4 bases, with 10 bases between. Germline loops: CDR1 MNHEY, CDR2 SVGAGI. This CDR3 is built from 13 residues. CDR3 nucleotides: TGTGCCAGCAGAAGGGACATCGGAAACACCATATATTTT. Encoded protein: CASRRDIGNTIYF.

V and J are TRBV5-5 and TRBJ2-3; no clear D gene. Germline CDR1 reads SGHKS; CDR2 reads YYEKEE (reference sequence). V was clipped by 0 bases and J by 0 bases, with 8 bases between them. The CDR3 loop spans 15 amino acids. The CDR3 reads CASSLDEVSTDTQYF. The CDR3 nucleotides read TGTGCCAGCAGCTTGGACGAGGTGAGCACAGATACGCAGTATTTT.